One and the same sample provided the 23 T cell receptor beta chains below, sequenced in a study of blood T cell repertoires in COVID-19. This table comes from immunoSEQ multiplex PCR, and its TCRdb copy is limited to in-frame clones, with some not included. Altogether approximately 50,000 clones are present, 90% being singletons, with the ten largest covering about 3.8%. Sequencing used peripheral blood. Source of these receptors: a human donor in a cohort sampled during active COVID-19.

This chain links TRBV6-5 with TRBJ2-7; D uncertain. Germline CDR1 and CDR2: MNHEY and SVGAGI. The CDR3 length is 13 residues. The V end lost 7 bases, the J end lost 3 bases, and 13 bases lay between the germline ends. CDR3 region: CASTEAFYYEQYV. Written as DNA, the CDR3 is TGTGCCAGCACCGAGGCCTTCTACTACGAGCAGTACGTC.

The chain links TRBV11-3 to TRBJ1-1; no reliable D call. Trimming left V 1 base short and J 1 base short, with 10 bases between. In germline, CDR1 is SGHNT, CDR2 YENEEA. The length of the CDR3 is 15 residues. In DNA form, the CDR3 reads TGTGCCAGCAGCTTAGGCGGCAGAGCGAACACTGAAGCTTTCTTT. This translates into CASSLGGRANTEAFF.

J is TRBJ2-2 and V is TRBV9; 12 nucleotides agree with TRBD2. Germline-derived CDR1 and CDR2 are SGDLS and YYNGEE. Trimming removed 7 bases from V and 0 bases from J; junction bases left unmatched: 4. The CDR3 is made up of 16 amino acids. CDR3 residues: CASGLAGFPNTGELFF. CDR3 in DNA: TGTGCCAGCGGACTAGCGGGATTCCCGAACACCGGGGAGCTGTTTTTT.

The rearrangement links TRBV5-1 to TRBJ2-7; weak D call: TRBD2 (5 bases). V was clipped by 7 bases and J by 1 base, with 12 bases between them. This CDR3 is built from 13 residues. Per germline, CDR1 SGHRS and CDR2 YFSETQ. CDR3 bases: TGCGCCAGCCGCCTGCGGGCATCCTACGAGCAGTACTTC. It encodes CASRLRASYEQYF.

The CDR3 spells CASSTGTSGRYEQYF. In nucleotides, the CDR3 is TGTGCCAGCAGCACTGGGACTAGCGGGAGGTACGAGCAGTACTTC. The chain employs TRBV9 and TRBJ2-7; 15 bases map to TRBD2. This CDR3 has 15 residues. Germline V gives CDR1 SGDLS, CDR2 YYNGEE. Unmatched junction bases numbered 3, after V lost 4 bases and J lost 4 bases.

CDR3 DNA: TGTGCCAGCAGCTTAGAGGGGGGACAGATAAATCAGCCCCAGCATTTT. Its translation is CASSLEGGQINQPQHF. This rearrangement joins TRBV7-8 to TRBJ1-5, with 7 bases matching TRBD1. CDR1 and CDR2 from the germline V gene are SGHVS and FQNEAQ. V lost 1 base, J lost 4 bases, and 7 bases stayed unmatched. CDR3 size: 16 residues.

This chain joins TRBV12-3 or TRBV12-4 and TRBJ2-1, with a weak D call TRBD1 (5 bases). The CDR3 sequence is 13 residues long. Between the trimmed V and J ends, which lost 3 bases and 9 bases, there was a span of 12 bases. CDR3 DNA sequence: TGTGCCAGCAGTTTCCAGGGCACGGGTGAGCAGTTCTTC. As protein: CASSFQGTGEQFF.

The rearrangement joins TRBV24-1 to TRBJ2-7, with 13 nucleotides matching TRBD2. This CDR3 contains 16 residues. Germline CDR1 and CDR2: KGHDR and SFDVKD. With V trimmed by 2 bases and J by 4 bases, 4 bases remained unmatched. The CDR3 is CATSDSGTSGKYEQYF. The DNA for the CDR3 is TGTGCCACCAGTGATTCCGGGACTAGCGGGAAATACGAGCAGTACTTC.

The rearrangement joins TRBV7-5 to TRBJ1-2; the D call in the table, TRBD1, was not verified against the DNA. TRBV7-5 is annotated as a pseudogene. CDR3 size: 16 residues. The CDR3: CARSLAGRQGISGYTF. The CDR3 nucleotides are TGTGCCAGAAGCTTAGCGGGACGGCAGGGGATATCTGGCTACACCTTC.

The V and J genes are TRBV18 and TRBJ2-4; 8 nucleotides align to TRBD1. Germline trimming cut 0 bases from V and 3 bases from J; bases unmatched to any gene: 4. CDR3 length: 16 amino acids. Germline V lookup: CDR1 KGHSH, CDR2 LQKENI. DNA of the CDR3: TGTGCCAGCTCACCACCGACAGGGGCTGGCAAAAACATTCAGTACTTC. This translates into CASSPPTGAGKNIQYF.

The chain joins TRBV29-1 to TRBJ1-1; D gene unclear. The germline gives CDR1 SQVTM, CDR2 ANQGSEA. The CDR3 length is 14 residues. Trimming took off 5 bases at V and 6 bases at J, with 19 bases between the two ends. CDR3 region: CSVQKWETIAEAFF. The CDR3 region has the DNA TGCAGCGTTCAGAAGTGGGAGACGATCGCTGAAGCTTTCTTT.

This clone was picked up one time. The chain has TRBV3-1 (or the pseudogene TRBV3-2) and TRBJ2-1; 8 bases map to TRBD2. Germline CDR1 and CDR2: LGHDT and YNNKEL (reference sequence). This CDR3 comprises 15 residues. J was trimmed by 4 bases and V by 6 bases; bases with no gene match: 8. CDR3 sequence reads: CASSTSGRGYNEQFF. CDR3 bases: TGTGCCAGCAGTACGAGCGGGAGAGGTTACAATGAGCAGTTCTTC.

The chain employs TRBV15 and TRBJ1-2; 7 positions match TRBD1. This CDR3 comprises 17 residues. Germline-derived CDR1 and CDR2 are LNHNV and YYDKDF (reference sequence). Trimming cost V 1 base and J 0 bases; bases outside gene matches: 8. The CDR3 loop is CATSRAGLGGSNYGYTF. CDR3 sequence (DNA): TGTGCCACCAGCAGAGCCGGTTTAGGGGGCTCTAACTATGGCTACACCTTC.

The chain carries TRBV15 and TRBJ1-1; D unclear. The CDR3 has 14 residues. Germline V gene lookup returns CDR1 LNHNV and CDR2 YYDKDF (reference sequence). V lost 0 bases, J lost 6 bases, and 11 bases lay in between. In DNA, the CDR3 is TGTGCCACCAGCAGAGACGAGCTTGCTGCTGAAGCTTTCTTT. Translating gives CATSRDELAAEAFF.

The chain carries TRBV5-4 and TRBJ2-1; 9 bases fit TRBD2. Germline loops: CDR1 SGHNT, CDR2 YYREEE (reference sequence). CDR3 length equals 16 residues. Unmatched junction bases numbered 11, after V lost 3 bases and J lost 7 bases. As DNA, the CDR3 is TGTGCCAGCAGCTACCGTAGCGGGAGAGGGGAAAATGAGCAGTTCTTC. It specifies CASSYRSGRGENEQFF.

This rearrangement joins TRBV7-2 to TRBJ1-4, with 9 bases fitting TRBD1. V was clipped by 2 bases and J by 8 bases; unmatched bases: 3. This CDR3 contains 14 residues. The germline V gene has CDR1 SGHTA and CDR2 FQGNSA. CDR3 in amino acids: CASSLTGGAEKLFF. As DNA, the CDR3 is TGTGCCAGCAGCTTAACAGGGGGCGCAGAAAAACTGTTTTTT.

This rearrangement joins TRBV19 to TRBJ1-5; no firm D call. The CDR3 extends over 16 amino acids. Trimming left V 5 bases short and J 6 bases short, with 20 bases between. Germline values: CDR1 LNHDA, CDR2 SQIVND (reference sequence). The CDR3 DNA is TGTGCCAGTAGTCCCCCGACTTCGATCGAGGGTCAGCCCCAGCATTTT. It translates to CASSPPTSIEGQPQHF.

The V and J genes are TRBV29-1 and TRBJ2-2, with a weak D call TRBD1 (6 bases). V lost 3 bases to trimming and J lost 6 bases, with 11 bases between them. This CDR3 has 13 amino acids. In germline, CDR1 is SQVTM, CDR2 ANQGSEA. CDR3 coding DNA: TGCAGCGTTGACAGGGGTGATGCCGGGGAGCTGTTTTTT. Its protein product is CSVDRGDAGELFF.

This chain connects TRBV27 to TRBJ2-6, with TRBD1 matching over 7 bases. V gave up 4 bases and J gave up 2 bases; unmatched junction bases: 5. The CDR3 runs to 16 residues. Germline CDR1 is MNHEY and CDR2 is SMNVEV (reference sequence). This CDR3 reads CASSSHQGAGANVLTF. DNA for the CDR3: TGTGCCAGCAGTTCACATCAGGGGGCTGGGGCCAACGTCCTGACTTTC. The full variable domain, in which reference TRBV27 and TRBJ2-6 provide the parts outside the CDR3, is EAQVTQNPRYLITVTGKKLTVTCSQNMNHEYMSWYRQDPGLGLRQIYYSMNVEVTDKGDVPEGYKVSRKEKRNFPLILESPSPNQTSLYFCASSSHQGAGANVLTFGAGSRLTVL.

V and J are TRBV11-2 and TRBJ1-5; 7 nucleotides align to TRBD1. J lost 3 bases, V lost 5 bases, and 4 bases had no gene match. Germline CDR1 SGHAT, CDR2 FQNNGV. The CDR3 has 14 amino acids. CDR3 protein: CASSPGQFNQPQHF. The DNA of the CDR3 is TGTGCCAGCAGCCCGGGACAGTTCAATCAGCCCCAGCATTTT.

The chain couples TRBV12-3 or TRBV12-4 to TRBJ2-1, with a possible D match to TRBD2 (6 bases). The CDR3 is made up of 12 amino acids. The ends were cut back, 1 base at V and 12 bases at J, with 10 bases in the middle. CDR3 DNA: TGTGCCAGCAGTTTAGGGACTAAGGCGCAGTTCTTC. Translated, it gives CASSLGTKAQFF.

The chain recombines TRBV6-6 with TRBJ2-7; D is unresolved. Trimming shortened V by 2 bases and J by 0 bases, and 8 bases separated the two germline ends. The CDR3 runs 14 residues. Germline CDR1 MNHNY, CDR2 SVGAGI (reference sequence). CDR3 in amino acids: CASSYPTDSYEQYF. The CDR3 DNA follows: TGTGCCAGCAGTTACCCCACAGACTCCTACGAGCAGTACTTC.

The V call is TRBV4-1, the J call TRBJ2-3, with D unresolved. The germline CDR1 and CDR2 sequences are MGHRA and YSYEKL. The CDR3 has 15 residues. Trimming removed 1 base at V and 6 bases at J, with 14 bases between. In DNA, the CDR3 is TGCGCCAGCAGCCAAGGAGTCCTCACGCGGGATACGCAGTATTTT. It yields the protein CASSQGVLTRDTQYF.